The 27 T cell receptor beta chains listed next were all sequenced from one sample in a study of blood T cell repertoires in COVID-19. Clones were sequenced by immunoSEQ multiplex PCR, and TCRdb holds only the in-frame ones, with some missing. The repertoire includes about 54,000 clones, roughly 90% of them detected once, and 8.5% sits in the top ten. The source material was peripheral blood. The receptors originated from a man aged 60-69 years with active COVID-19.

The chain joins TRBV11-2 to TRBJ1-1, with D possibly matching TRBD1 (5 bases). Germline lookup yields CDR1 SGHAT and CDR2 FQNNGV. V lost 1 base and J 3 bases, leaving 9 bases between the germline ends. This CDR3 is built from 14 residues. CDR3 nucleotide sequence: TGTGCCAGCAGCTTAGGTGGGGGGGACACTGAAGCTTTCTTT. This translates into CASSLGGGDTEAFF.

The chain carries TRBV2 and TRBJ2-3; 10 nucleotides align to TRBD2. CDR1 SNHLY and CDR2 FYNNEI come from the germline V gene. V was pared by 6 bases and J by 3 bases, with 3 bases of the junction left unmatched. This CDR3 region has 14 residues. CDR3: CASRPTSGTDTQYF. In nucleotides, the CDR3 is TGTGCCAGCAGGCCGACTAGCGGGACAGATACGCAGTATTTT.

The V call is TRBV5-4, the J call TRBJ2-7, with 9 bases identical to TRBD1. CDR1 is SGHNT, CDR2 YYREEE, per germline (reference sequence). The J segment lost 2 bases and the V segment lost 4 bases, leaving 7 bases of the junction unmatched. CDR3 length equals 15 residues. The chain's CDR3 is CASSITGGRAYEQYF. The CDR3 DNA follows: TGTGCCAGCAGCATCACAGGGGGCAGGGCCTACGAGCAGTACTTC. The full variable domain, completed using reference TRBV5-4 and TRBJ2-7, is ETGVTQSPTHLIKTRGQQVTLRCSSQSGHNTVSWYQQALGQGPQFIFQYYREEENGRGNFPPRFSGLQFPNYSSELNVNALELDDSALYLCASSITGGRAYEQYFGPGTRLTVT.

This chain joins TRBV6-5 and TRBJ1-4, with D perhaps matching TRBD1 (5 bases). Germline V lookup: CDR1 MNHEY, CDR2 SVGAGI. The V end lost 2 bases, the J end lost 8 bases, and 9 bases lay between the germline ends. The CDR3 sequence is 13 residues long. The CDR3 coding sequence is TGTGCCAGCAGTTACAGGGGAGGAGAAAAACTGTTTTTT. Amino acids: CASSYRGGEKLFF.

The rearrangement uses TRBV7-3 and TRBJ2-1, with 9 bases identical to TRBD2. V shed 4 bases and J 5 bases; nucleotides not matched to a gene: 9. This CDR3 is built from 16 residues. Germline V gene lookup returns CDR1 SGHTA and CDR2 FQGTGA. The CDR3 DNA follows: TGTGCCAGCAGCTCAGGTCCGCCTAGCGGGAACAATGAGCAGTTCTTC. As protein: CASSSGPPSGNNEQFF.

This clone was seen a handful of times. The CDR3 bases are TGTGCCAGCAAAAACCAGCGGGACACCTACGAGCAGTACTTC. Translation gives CASKNQRDTYEQYF. The genes are TRBV6-6 and TRBJ2-7, with a tentative D call TRBD2 (7 bases). This CDR3 contains 14 residues. Germline loops: CDR1 MNHNY, CDR2 SVGAGI (reference sequence). Trimming stripped 7 bases from V and 2 bases from J, with 15 bases between.

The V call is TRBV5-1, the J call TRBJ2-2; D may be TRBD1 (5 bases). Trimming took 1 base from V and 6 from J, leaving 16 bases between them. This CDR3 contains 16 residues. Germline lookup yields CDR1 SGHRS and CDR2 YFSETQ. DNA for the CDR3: TGCGCCAGCAGCTTGAAAGTCGGCAGGGTTTCCGGGGAGCTGTTTTTT. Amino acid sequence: CASSLKVGRVSGELFF.

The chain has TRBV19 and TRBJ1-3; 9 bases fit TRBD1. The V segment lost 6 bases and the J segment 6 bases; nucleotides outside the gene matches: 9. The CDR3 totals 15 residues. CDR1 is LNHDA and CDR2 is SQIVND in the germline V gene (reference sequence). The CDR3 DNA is TGTGCCAGTAGGAACCGGGACAGGGATGCAAACACCATATATTTT. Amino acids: CASRNRDRDANTIYF.

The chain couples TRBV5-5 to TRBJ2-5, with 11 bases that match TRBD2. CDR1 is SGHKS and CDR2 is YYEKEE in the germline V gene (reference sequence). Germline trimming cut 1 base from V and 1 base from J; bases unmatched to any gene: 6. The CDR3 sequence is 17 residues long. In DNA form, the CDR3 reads TGTGCCAGCAGCTTGTTAGGACTAGCGGGCCTCCAAGAGACCCAGTACTTC. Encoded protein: CASSLLGLAGLQETQYF.

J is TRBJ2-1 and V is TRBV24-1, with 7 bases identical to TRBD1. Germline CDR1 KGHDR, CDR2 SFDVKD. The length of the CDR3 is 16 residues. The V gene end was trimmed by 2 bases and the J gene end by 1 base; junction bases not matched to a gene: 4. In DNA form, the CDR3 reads TGTGCCACCAGTGATTCCTCAGGGGGTTCCTACAATGAGCAGTTCTTC. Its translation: CATSDSSGGSYNEQFF.

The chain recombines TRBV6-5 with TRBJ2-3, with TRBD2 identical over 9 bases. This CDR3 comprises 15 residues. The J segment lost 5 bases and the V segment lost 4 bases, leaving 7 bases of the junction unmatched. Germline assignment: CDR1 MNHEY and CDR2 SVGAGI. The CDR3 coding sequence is TGTGCCAGCAGTTCCGCGGGAGGGCCCGTAGATACGCAGTATTTT. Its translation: CASSSAGGPVDTQYF.

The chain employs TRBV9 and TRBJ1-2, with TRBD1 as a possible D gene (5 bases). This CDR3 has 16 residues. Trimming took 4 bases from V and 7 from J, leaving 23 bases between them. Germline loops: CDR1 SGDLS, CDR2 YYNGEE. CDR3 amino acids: CASSPRATAGSLGYTF. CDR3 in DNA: TGTGCCAGCAGCCCACGGGCGACGGCAGGGTCCCTTGGCTACACCTTC.

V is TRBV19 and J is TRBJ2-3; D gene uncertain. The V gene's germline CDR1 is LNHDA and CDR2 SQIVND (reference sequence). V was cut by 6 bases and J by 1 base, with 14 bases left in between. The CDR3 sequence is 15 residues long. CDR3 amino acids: CASSPTAGGTDTQYF. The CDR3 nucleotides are TGTGCCAGTAGCCCAACTGCCGGTGGCACAGATACGCAGTATTTT. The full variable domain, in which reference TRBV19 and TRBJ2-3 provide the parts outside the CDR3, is DGGITQSPKYLFRKEGQNVTLSCEQNLNHDAMYWYRQDPGQGLRLIYYSQIVNDFQKGDIAEGYSVSREKKESFPLTVTSAQKNPTAFYLCASSPTAGGTDTQYFGPGTRLTVL.

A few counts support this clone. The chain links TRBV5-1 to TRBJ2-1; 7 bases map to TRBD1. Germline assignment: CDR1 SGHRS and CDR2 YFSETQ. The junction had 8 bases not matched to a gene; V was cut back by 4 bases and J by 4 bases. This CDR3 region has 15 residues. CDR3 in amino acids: CASSPTGLGYNEQFF. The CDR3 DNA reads TGCGCCAGCAGCCCGACAGGGCTGGGATACAATGAGCAGTTCTTC.

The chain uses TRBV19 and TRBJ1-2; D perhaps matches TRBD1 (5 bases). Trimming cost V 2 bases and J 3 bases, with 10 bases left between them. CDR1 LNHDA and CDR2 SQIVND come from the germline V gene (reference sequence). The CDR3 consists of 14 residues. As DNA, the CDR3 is TGTGCCAGTAGTATAACAGGTGCATACTATGGCTACACCTTC. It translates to CASSITGAYYGYTF. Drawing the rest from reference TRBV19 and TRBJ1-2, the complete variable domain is DGGITQSPKYLFRKEGQNVTLSCEQNLNHDAMYWYRQDPGQGLRLIYYSQIVNDFQKGDIAEGYSVSREKKESFPLTVTSAQKNPTAFYLCASSITGAYYGYTFGSGTRLTVV.

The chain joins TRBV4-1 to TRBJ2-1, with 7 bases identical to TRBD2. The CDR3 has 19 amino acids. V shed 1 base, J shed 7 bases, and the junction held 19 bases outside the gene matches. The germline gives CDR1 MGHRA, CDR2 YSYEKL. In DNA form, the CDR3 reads TGCGCCAGCAGCCAAGCGCGTTACCTCCAGACGGGAGGTAGGAATGAGCAGTTCTTC. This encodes CASSQARYLQTGGRNEQFF.

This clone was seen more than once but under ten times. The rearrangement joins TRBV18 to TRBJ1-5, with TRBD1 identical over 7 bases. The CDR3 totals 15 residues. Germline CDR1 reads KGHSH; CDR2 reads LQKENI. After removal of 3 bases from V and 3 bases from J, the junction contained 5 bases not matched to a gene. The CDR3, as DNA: TGTGCCAGCTCACCGGACCAGGGGGTCAATCAGCCCCAGCATTTT. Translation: CASSPDQGVNQPQHF.

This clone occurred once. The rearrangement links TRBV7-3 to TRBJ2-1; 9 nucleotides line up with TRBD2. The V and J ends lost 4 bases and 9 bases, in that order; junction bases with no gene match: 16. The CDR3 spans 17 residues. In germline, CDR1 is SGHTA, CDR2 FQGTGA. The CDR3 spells CASSSEGASGNRGEQFF. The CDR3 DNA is TGTGCCAGCAGCTCCGAAGGCGCTAGCGGGAATCGTGGTGAGCAGTTCTTC.

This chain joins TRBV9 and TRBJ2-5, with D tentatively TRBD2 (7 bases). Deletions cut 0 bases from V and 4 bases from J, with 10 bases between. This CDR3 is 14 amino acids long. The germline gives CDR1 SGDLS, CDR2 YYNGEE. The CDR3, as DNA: TGTGCCAGCAGCGTAGCGGGGGGCATAGAGACCCAGTACTTC. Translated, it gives CASSVAGGIETQYF.

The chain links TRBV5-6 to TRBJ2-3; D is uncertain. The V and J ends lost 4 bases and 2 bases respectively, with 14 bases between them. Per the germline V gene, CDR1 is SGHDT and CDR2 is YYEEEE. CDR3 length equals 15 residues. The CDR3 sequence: CASSPSTRYTDTQYF. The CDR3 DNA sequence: TGTGCCAGCAGCCCGTCCACTCGATACACAGATACGCAGTATTTT. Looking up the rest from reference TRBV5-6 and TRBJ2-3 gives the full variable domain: DAGVTQSPTHLIKTRGQQVTLRCSPKSGHDTVSWYQQALGQGPQFIFQYYEEEERQRGNFPDRFSGHQFPNYSSELNVNALLLGDSALYLCASSPSTRYTDTQYFGPGTRLTVL.

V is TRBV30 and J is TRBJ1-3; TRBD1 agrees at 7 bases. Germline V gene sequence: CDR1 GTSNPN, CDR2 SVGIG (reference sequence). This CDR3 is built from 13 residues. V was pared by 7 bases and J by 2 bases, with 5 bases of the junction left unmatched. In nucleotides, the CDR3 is TGTGCCTCTCGACAGGGTACTGGAAACACCATATATTTT. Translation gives CASRQGTGNTIYF.

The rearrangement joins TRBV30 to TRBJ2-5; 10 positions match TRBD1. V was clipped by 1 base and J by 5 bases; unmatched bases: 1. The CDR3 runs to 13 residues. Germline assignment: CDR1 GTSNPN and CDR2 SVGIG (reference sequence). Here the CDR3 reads CAWSGGQGETQYF. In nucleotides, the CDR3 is TGTGCCTGGAGTGGGGGACAGGGGGAGACCCAGTACTTC.

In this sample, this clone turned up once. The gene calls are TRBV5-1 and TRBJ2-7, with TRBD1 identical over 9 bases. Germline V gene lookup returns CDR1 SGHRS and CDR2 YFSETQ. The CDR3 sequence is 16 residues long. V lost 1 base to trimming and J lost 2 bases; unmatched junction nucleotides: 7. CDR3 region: CASSLRPGTGPYEQYF. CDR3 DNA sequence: TGCGCCAGCAGCTTGAGGCCCGGGACAGGGCCCTACGAGCAGTACTTC.

CDR3 in amino acids: CASGTGENTEAFF. The CDR3 DNA sequence: TGCGCCAGCGGGACAGGAGAGAACACTGAAGCTTTCTTT. This rearrangement joins TRBV10-1 to TRBJ1-1; 8 nucleotides align to TRBD1. The CDR3 contains 13 residues. The V and J ends lost 8 bases and 1 base, in that order; junction bases with no gene match: 3. CDR1 is WNHNN, CDR2 SYGVQD, per germline (reference sequence).

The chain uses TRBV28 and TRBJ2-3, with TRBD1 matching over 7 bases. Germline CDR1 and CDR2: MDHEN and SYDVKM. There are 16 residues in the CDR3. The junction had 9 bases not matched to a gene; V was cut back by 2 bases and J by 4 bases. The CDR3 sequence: CASSLRTGPGADTQYF. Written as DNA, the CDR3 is TGTGCCAGCAGTTTACGGACAGGCCCTGGGGCAGATACGCAGTATTTT.

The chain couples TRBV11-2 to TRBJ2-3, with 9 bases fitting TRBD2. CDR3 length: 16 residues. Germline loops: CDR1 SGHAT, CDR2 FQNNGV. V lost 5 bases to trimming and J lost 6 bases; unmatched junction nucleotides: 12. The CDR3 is CASSRLAGPRGDTQYF. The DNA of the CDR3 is TGTGCCAGCAGCCGTCTAGCGGGGCCCCGGGGGGATACGCAGTATTTT. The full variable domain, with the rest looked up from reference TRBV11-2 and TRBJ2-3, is EAGVAQSPRYKIIEKRQSVAFWCNPISGHATLYWYQQILGQGPKLLIQFQNNGVVDDSQLPKDRFSAERLKGVDSTLKIQPAKLEDSAVYLCASSRLAGPRGDTQYFGPGTRLTVL.

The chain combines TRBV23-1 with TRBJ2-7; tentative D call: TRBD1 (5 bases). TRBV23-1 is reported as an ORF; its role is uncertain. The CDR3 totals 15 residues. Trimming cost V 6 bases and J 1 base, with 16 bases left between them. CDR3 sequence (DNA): TGCGCCAGCAGAGATTTCAGGGAAATTTCCTACGAGCAGTACTTC. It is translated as CASRDFREISYEQYF.